These 21 T cell receptor beta chains originate from one sample sequenced in a study of T cells after yellow fever vaccination. TCRdb ran MiXCR on the 5' RACE reads and lists one entry per CDR3 protein. The sample lists 450,000 to 550,000 distinct CDR3 sequences, roughly 22% occurring once. The sample in question was PBMCs, obtained approximately 22 days after the first yellow fever vaccination. These receptors came from a man in his late teens or twenties who received the YFV17D yellow fever vaccine.

V is TRBV12-3 or TRBV12-4 and J is TRBJ2-3, with 7 bases lining up with TRBD1. This CDR3 is 16 amino acids long. With V trimmed by 6 bases and J by 0 bases, 9 bases remained unmatched. CDR3 nucleotides: TGTGCCAGCAGACACCCGACAGGGCCTAGCACAGATACGCAGTATTTT. This encodes CASRHPTGPSTDTQYF.

The V gene is TRBV20-1, the J gene TRBJ1-5; possible D gene TRBD1, 6 bases. CDR3 length: 13 amino acids. Germline CDR1 DFQATT, CDR2 SNEGSKA (reference sequence). The V and J ends lost 5 bases and 3 bases respectively, with 11 bases between them. CDR3 nucleotide sequence: TGCAGTGCTTCGGGGGCAGACAATCAGCCCCAGCATTTT. It translates to CSASGADNQPQHF.

The CDR3 DNA follows: TGCGCCAGCAGCCAAGCCTGGGGCACAACCGGGGAGCTGTTTTTT. Protein: CASSQAWGTTGELFF. This chain links TRBV4-1 with TRBJ2-2; D is perhaps TRBD1 (5 bases). The ends were cut back, 1 base at V and 5 bases at J, with 11 bases in the middle. CDR1 MGHRA and CDR2 YSYEKL come from the germline V gene. The CDR3 runs 15 residues.

V is TRBV12-3 or TRBV12-4 and J is TRBJ1-6; D possibly corresponds to TRBD1 (5 bases). Trimming took off 5 bases at V and 7 bases at J, with 15 bases between the two ends. The CDR3 covers 15 residues. CDR3 loop: CASSPRDGSNSPLHF. The CDR3 DNA follows: TGTGCCAGCAGTCCGCGGGACGGTTCCAATTCACCCCTCCACTTT.

This sequence joins TRBV5-1 and TRBJ2-3; 8 bases align to TRBD1. CDR1 is SGHRS and CDR2 is YFSETQ in the germline V gene. Trimming at V came to 5 bases and at J to 3 bases, leaving 5 bases not matched to a gene. This CDR3 spans 14 amino acids. CDR3 bases: TGCGCCAGCAGGGGAGGACAGGGAACAGATACGCAGTATTTT. Residues: CASRGGQGTDTQYF.

This clonotype came up a few times. This chain links TRBV12-3 or TRBV12-4 with TRBJ1-5, with D maybe TRBD1 (5 bases). V was trimmed by 7 bases and J by 6 bases, leaving 16 bases between them. The CDR3 has 14 residues. CDR3 DNA: TGTGCCAGCACCCATCTGAACGGGGGTCAGCCCCAGCATTTT. It is translated as CASTHLNGGQPQHF.

This chain links TRBV5-1 with TRBJ1-1; no clear D gene. Trimming took 1 base from V and 1 from J, leaving 8 bases between them. Germline CDR1 and CDR2: SGHRS and YFSETQ. The CDR3 covers 14 residues. The chain's CDR3 is CASSLLTGNTEAFF. DNA of the CDR3: TGCGCCAGCAGCTTGCTTACGGGGAACACTGAAGCTTTCTTT.

V usage is TRBV6-5 and J usage is TRBJ2-7; D is possibly TRBD2 (5 bases). The CDR3 has 15 amino acids. V dropped 3 bases and J dropped 2 bases, with 14 bases sitting between them. Germline V CDR1 and CDR2: MNHEY, SVGAGI. The CDR3 DNA follows: TGTGCCAGCAGTTATGGAGGTGCGGAAACCTACGAGCAGTACGTC. This gives the protein CASSYGGAETYEQYV.

This clonotype turned up a few times. The genes are TRBV20-1 and TRBJ1-4, with 11 bases fitting TRBD1. Germline loops: CDR1 DFQATT, CDR2 SNEGSKA (reference sequence). V shed 1 base, J shed 8 bases, and the junction held 9 bases outside the gene matches. The CDR3 runs to 16 residues. The chain's CDR3 is CSARAGRGQGVEKLFF. The CDR3 DNA sequence: TGCAGTGCTAGAGCGGGGAGGGGACAGGGGGTCGAAAAACTGTTTTTT.

This clonotype was counted a few times. The chain has TRBV5-4 and TRBJ1-2; D gene unclear. V lost 4 bases and J lost 2, with 9 bases in between. Per germline, CDR1 SGHNT and CDR2 YYREEE (reference sequence). There are 13 residues in the CDR3. DNA for the CDR3: TGTGCCAGCAGCCCGGCGAAGAACTATGGCTACACCTTC. It yields the protein CASSPAKNYGYTF.

This clonotype was seen only a few times. The CDR3 is CASSLALLATDTQYF. The CDR3 nucleotides are TGTGCCAGCAGTTTAGCGCTCTTGGCAACAGATACGCAGTATTTT. The J gene is TRBJ2-3, the V gene TRBV12-3 or TRBV12-4; D uncertain. V was clipped by 0 bases and J by 3 bases, with 10 bases between them. The CDR3 length is 15 residues.

This clonotype was observed a handful of times. CDR3 nucleotides: TGCAGTGCTGGACAGGGCGGTAGCAATCAGCCCCAGCATTTT. Encoded protein: CSAGQGGSNQPQHF. The chain links TRBV20-1 to TRBJ1-5; 8 bases agree with TRBD1. CDR1 is DFQATT and CDR2 is SNEGSKA in the germline V gene (reference sequence). Unmatched junction bases numbered 3, after V lost 5 bases and J lost 0 bases. The CDR3 covers 14 residues.

The V call is TRBV4-1, the J call TRBJ2-7; 7 nucleotides agree with TRBD1. V shed 3 bases and J 3 bases; nucleotides not matched to a gene: 5. Germline V CDR1 and CDR2: MGHRA, YSYEKL. The CDR3 is made up of 14 amino acids. CDR3 sequence: CASSHRQGNYEQYF. DNA of the CDR3: TGCGCCAGCAGCCACAGACAGGGTAACTACGAGCAGTACTTC.

There are a few counts of this clonotype. The V gene is TRBV7-9, the J gene TRBJ2-1, with 8 bases aligning to TRBD1. Germline V gene lookup returns CDR1 SEHNR and CDR2 FQNEAQ (reference sequence). V lost 5 bases to trimming and J lost 9 bases; unmatched junction nucleotides: 12. CDR3 length equals 15 residues. This chain's CDR3 is CASSPDRGRPIEQFF. Here the CDR3 DNA reads TGTGCCAGCAGCCCAGACAGGGGCCGACCCATTGAGCAGTTCTTC.

The chain is built from TRBV5-1 and TRBJ2-7; no firm D call. Germline loops: CDR1 SGHRS, CDR2 YFSETQ. The CDR3 totals 14 residues. With 0 bases removed from V and 4 bases from J, the gap between germline ends came to 11 bases. CDR3 residues: CASSLASSGYEQYF. The CDR3 nucleotides are TGCGCCAGCAGCTTGGCCTCCTCCGGGTACGAGCAGTACTTC.

V gene TRBV4-3 combines with J gene TRBJ2-1; TRBD1 matches 10 bases. Germline-derived CDR1 and CDR2 are LGHNA and YSLEER. Trimming cost V 5 bases and J 6 bases; bases outside gene matches: 10. This CDR3 contains 16 residues. The CDR3 DNA reads TGCGCCAGCAGCAGCACCGGGACAGGGGCGGTCAATGAGCAGTTCTTC. This translates into CASSSTGTGAVNEQFF.

A few counts support this clonotype. The CDR3 sequence is CSARAGGPFNEQFF. The CDR3 DNA follows: TGCAGTGCTAGAGCGGGGGGGCCCTTTAATGAGCAGTTCTTC. V gene TRBV20-1 combines with J gene TRBJ2-1, with 8 bases aligning to TRBD2. CDR1 and CDR2 (germline): DFQATT, SNEGSKA (reference sequence). There are 14 residues in the CDR3. Germline trimming cut 1 base from V and 7 bases from J; bases unmatched to any gene: 6.

In its sample, this clonotype was seen a few times. The chain links TRBV5-1 to TRBJ2-2; 13 nucleotides line up with TRBD2. The junction had 18 bases not matched to a gene; V was cut back by 5 bases and J by 11 bases. CDR1 and CDR2 (germline): SGHRS, YFSETQ. There are 18 residues in the CDR3. The CDR3 bases are TGCGCCAGCAGGGGACAGTCCGGGACTAGCGGGGCGGCCCTCGAGCTGTTTTTT. Its protein is CASRGQSGTSGAALELFF.

In its sample, this clonotype was seen many times. This sequence joins TRBV11-2 and TRBJ2-7, with 8 bases aligning to TRBD1. Germline CDR1 and CDR2: SGHAT and FQNNGV. The CDR3 covers 15 residues. V trimming: 2 bases; J trimming: 5 bases; junction bases outside the gene matches: 8. CDR3 residues: CASSLIQGATHEQYV. The CDR3 nucleotides are TGTGCCAGCAGCTTAATCCAGGGGGCTACCCACGAGCAGTACGTC.

The chain has TRBV7-8 and TRBJ1-4; 7 nucleotides match TRBD1. After removal of 5 bases from V and 7 bases from J, the junction contained 10 bases not matched to a gene. Looked up from germline, CDR1 is SGHVS and CDR2 is FQNEAQ. This CDR3 has 15 amino acids. CDR3 in amino acids: CASSPQDRVGEKLFF. CDR3 nucleotide sequence: TGTGCCAGCAGCCCACAAGACAGGGTTGGTGAAAAACTGTTTTTT.

This chain connects TRBV3-1 to TRBJ2-3; D is uncertain. V lost 0 bases and J lost 8, with 12 bases in between. This CDR3 is 14 amino acids long. CDR1 is LGHDT, CDR2 YNNKEL, per germline (reference sequence). CDR3 DNA: TGTGCCAGCAGCCAAGAGGGGATACCGGGTACGCAGTATTTT. This sequence encodes CASSQEGIPGTQYF.